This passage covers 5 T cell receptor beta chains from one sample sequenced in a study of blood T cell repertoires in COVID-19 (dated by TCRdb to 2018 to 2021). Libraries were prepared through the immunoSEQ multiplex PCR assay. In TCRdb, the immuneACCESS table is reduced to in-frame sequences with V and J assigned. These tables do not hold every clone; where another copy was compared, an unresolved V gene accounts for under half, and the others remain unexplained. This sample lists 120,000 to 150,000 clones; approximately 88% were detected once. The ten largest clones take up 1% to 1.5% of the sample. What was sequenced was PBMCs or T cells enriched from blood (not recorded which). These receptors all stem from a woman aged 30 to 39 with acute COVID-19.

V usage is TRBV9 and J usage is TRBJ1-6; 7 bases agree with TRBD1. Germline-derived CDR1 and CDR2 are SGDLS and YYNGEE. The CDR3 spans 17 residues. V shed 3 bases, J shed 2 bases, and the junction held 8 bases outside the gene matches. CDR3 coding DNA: TGTGCCAGCAGCGGGAGAACGACAGGGACCTATAATTCACCCCTCCACTTT. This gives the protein CASSGRTTGTYNSPLHF.

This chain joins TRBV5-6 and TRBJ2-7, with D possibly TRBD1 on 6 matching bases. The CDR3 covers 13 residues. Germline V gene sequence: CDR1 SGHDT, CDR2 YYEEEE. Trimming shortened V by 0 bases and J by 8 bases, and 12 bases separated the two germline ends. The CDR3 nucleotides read TGTGCCAGCAGCTTGGATCTACAGGGAAAGCAGTACTTC. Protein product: CASSLDLQGKQYF.

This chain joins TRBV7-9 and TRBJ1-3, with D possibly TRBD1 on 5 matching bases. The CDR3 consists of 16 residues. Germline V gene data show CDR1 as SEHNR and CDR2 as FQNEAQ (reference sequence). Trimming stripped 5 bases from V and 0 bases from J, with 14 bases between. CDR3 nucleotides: TGTGCCAGCAGCCCGCCGTTAGGGGCCTCTGGAAACACCATATATTTT. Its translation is CASSPPLGASGNTIYF. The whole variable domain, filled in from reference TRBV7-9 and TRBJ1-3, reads DTGVSQNPRHKITKRGQNVTFRCDPISEHNRLYWYRQTLGQGPEFLTYFQNEAQLEKSRLLSDRFSAERPKGSFSTLEIQRTEQGDSAMYLCASSPPLGASGNTIYFGEGSWLTVV.

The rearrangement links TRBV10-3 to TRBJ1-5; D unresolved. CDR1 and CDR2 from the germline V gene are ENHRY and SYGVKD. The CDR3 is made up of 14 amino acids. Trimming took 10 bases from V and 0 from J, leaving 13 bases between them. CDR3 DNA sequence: TGTGCCACCTGGCCCGAAAATAGCAATCAGCCCCAGCATTTT. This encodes CATWPENSNQPQHF.

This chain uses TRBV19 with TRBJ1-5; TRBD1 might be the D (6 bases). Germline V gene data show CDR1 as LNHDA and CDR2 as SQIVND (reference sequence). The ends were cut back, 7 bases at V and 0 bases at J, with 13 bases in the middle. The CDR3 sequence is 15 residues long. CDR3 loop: CASMDSHYSNQPQHF. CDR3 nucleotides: TGTGCCAGTATGGACAGCCATTATAGCAATCAGCCCCAGCATTTT. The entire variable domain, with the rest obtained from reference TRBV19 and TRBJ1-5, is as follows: DGGITQSPKYLFRKEGQNVTLSCEQNLNHDAMYWYRQDPGQGLRLIYYSQIVNDFQKGDIAEGYSVSREKKESFPLTVTSAQKNPTAFYLCASMDSHYSNQPQHFGDGTRLSIL.